This TCR beta chain was profiled in a study of early T cells in non-severe SARS-CoV-2 infection. This clonotype has at least ten counts. Using its own MiXCR run on the 5' RACE reads, TCRdb lists one record per CDR3 protein. The sample holds about 70,000 distinct CDR3 sequences, approximately 5% seen once. The CDR3 extends over 15 amino acids. V was shortened by 2 bases and J by 11 bases, with 16 bases between the two germline ends. The germline V gene has CDR1 MNHEY and CDR2 SVGAGI. This TCR was recovered from an adult who was a healthcare worker with PCR-confirmed SARS-CoV-2 infection or an uninfected control (not recorded which). The V gene is TRBV6-5, the J gene TRBJ1-6; TRBD1 is a possible D gene (5 bases). This sample comprised whole blood, obtained at baseline. DNA for the CDR3: TGTGCCAGCAGTTACGGGCAGGGCGATAGGACACCCCTCCACTTT. This encodes CASSYGQGDRTPLHF.